The T cell receptor (beta chain) under discussion was sequenced for a study of metastatic and nonmetastatic thyroid tumors. Study summary: Comparative analysis of repertoires was undertaken across blood and tumor or nodule tissue obtained from malignant and benign thyroid patients. General study results and limits: Patients with malignant thyroid tumors reportedly had significantly higher TCR beta diversity than those with benign nodules, in blood and tumor.

None of the patients had undergone any treatment ahead of thyroid surgery. The table lists this clone with a few counts. Antigen: not known. The CDR3 sequence is 14 residues long. V was clipped by 2 bases and J by 8 bases, with 15 bases between them. Germline-derived CDR1 and CDR2 are KGHSH and LQKENI. In the authors' workflow: The study built a papillary thyroid cancer distant-metastasis classifier from CDR3 differences across clinicopathological groups. From the PCR reads, TCRdb re-called clones with MiXCR. What appears here as the V and J calls and clone size reflects TCRdb's work, not the paper's. The sample comprises 43,000 or so clones, roughly 15% of which are singletons, and 22% rests with the top ten.

The origin of this receptor is a female donor with papillary thyroid cancer or a benign thyroid nodule (not recorded which). Some clones in this sample may be carry-over from other donors' samples. Sequenced: blood. The genes are TRBV18 and TRBJ1-2; D gene unclear. CDR3 coding DNA: TGTGCCAGCTCACCAGGTCCAGAGTTCGACGGCTACACCTTC. Its protein product is CASSPGPEFDGYTF.